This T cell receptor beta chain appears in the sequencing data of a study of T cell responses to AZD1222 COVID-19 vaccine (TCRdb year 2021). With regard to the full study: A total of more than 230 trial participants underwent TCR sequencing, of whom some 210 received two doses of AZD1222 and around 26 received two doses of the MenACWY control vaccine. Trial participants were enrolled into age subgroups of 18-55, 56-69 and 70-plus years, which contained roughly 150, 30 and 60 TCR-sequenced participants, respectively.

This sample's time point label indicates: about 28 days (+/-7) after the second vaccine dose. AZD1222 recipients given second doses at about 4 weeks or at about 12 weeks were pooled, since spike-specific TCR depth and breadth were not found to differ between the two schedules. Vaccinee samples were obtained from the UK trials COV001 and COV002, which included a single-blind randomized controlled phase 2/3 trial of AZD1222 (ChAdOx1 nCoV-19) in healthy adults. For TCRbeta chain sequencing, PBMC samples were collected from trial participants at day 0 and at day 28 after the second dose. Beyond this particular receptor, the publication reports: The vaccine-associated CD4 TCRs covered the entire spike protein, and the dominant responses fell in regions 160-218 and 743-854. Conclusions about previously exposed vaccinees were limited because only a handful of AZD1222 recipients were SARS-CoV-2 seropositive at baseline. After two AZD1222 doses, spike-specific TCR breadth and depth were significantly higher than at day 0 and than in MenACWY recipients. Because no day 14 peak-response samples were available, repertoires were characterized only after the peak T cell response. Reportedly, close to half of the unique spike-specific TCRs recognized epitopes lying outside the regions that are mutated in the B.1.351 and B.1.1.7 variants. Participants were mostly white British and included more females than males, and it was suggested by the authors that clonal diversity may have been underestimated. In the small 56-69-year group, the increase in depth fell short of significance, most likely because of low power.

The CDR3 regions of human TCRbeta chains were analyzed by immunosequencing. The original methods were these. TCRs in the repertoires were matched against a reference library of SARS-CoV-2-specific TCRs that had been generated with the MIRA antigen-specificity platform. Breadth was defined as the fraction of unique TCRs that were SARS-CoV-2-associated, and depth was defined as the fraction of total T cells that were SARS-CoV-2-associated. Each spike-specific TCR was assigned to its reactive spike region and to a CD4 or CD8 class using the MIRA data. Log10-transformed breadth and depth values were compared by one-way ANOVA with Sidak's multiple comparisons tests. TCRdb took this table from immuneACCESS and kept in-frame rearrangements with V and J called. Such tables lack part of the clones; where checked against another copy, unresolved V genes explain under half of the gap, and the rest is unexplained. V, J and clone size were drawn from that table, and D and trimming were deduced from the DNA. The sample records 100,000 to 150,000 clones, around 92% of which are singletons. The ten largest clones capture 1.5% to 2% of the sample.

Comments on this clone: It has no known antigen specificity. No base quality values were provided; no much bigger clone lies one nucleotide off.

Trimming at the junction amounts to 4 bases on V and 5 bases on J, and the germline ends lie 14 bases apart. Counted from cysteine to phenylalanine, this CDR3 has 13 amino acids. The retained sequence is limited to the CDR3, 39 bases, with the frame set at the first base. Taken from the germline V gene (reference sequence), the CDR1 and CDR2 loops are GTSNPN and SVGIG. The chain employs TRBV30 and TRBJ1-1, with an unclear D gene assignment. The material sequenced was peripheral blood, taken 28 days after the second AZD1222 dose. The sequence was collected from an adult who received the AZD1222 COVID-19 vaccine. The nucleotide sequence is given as TGTGCCTGGACCCCGCCGGCTCAGACTGAAGCTTTCTTT. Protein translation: CAWTPPAQTEAFF.